The clone carrying this T cell receptor (beta chain) was found a few times. This entry comes from a study of blood T cell repertoires in COVID-19. The J segment lost 6 bases and the V segment lost 8 bases, leaving 15 bases of the junction unmatched. Germline V gives CDR1 LNHDA, CDR2 SQIVND (reference sequence). CDR3 size: 15 residues. Per the original methods: Using reference gene primer amplification, nucleated cell counts were estimated. Profiled with immunoSEQ multiplex PCR; TCRdb holds only in-frame clones, not every one. The D gene and trimming were derived from the DNA, and the V and J assignments and clone size from that table. The data contain roughly 170,000 clones, approximately 87% of them singletons.

The source is a woman aged 70-85 years with COVID-19, enrolled during active disease. Material: peripheral blood. The rearrangement uses TRBV19 and TRBJ1-2; TRBD1 matches 7 bases. The CDR3 bases are TGTGCCAGTGTCCGGACAGGCCGTGGTGCGGATGGCTACACCTTC. Protein product: CASVRTGRGADGYTF. The full variable domain, its missing parts supplied by reference TRBV19 and TRBJ1-2, is DGGITQSPKYLFRKEGQNVTLSCEQNLNHDAMYWYRQDPGQGLRLIYYSQIVNDFQKGDIAEGYSVSREKKESFPLTVTSAQKNPTAFYLCASVRTGRGADGYTFGSGTRLTVV.